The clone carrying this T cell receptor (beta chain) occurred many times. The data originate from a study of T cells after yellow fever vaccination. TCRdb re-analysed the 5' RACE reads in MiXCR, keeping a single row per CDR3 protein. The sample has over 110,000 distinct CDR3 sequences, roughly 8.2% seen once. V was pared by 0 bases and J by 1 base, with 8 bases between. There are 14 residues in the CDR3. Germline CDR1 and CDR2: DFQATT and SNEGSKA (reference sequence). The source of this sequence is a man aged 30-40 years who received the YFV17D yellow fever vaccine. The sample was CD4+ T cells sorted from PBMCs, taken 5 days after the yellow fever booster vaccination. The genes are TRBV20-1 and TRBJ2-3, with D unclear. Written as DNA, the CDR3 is TGCAGTGCTAGAGACGGTGGACGCACAGATACGCAGTATTTT. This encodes CSARDGGRTDTQYF.